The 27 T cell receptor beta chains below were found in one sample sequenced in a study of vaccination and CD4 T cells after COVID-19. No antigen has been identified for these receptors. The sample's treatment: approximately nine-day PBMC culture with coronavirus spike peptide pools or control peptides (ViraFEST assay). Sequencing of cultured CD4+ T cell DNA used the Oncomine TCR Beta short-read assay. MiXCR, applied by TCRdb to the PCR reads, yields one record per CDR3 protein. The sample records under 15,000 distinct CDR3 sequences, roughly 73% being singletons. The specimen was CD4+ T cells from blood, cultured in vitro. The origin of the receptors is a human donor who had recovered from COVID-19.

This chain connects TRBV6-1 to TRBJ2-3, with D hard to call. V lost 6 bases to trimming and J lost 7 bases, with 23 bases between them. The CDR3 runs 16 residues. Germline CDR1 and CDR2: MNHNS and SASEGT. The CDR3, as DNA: TGTGCCAGCAGCCCCCCCTGGGCCCAGACGACCAATACGCAGTATTTT. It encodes CASSPPWAQTTNTQYF.

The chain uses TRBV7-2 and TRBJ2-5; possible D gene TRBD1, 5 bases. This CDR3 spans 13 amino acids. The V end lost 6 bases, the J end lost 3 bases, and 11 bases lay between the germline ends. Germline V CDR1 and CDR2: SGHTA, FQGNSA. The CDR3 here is CASRPLTEETQYF. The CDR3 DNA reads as TGTGCCAGCAGACCCCTGACAGAAGAGACCCAGTACTTC.

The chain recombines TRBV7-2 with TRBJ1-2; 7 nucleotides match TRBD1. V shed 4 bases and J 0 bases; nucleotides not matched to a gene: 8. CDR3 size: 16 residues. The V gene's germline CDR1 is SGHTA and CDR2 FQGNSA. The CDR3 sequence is CASSSRGHSANYGYTF. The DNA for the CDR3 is TGTGCCAGCAGCTCGAGGGGGCACTCAGCTAACTATGGCTACACCTTC. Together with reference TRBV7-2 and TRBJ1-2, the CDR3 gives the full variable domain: GAGVSQSPSNKVTEKGKDVELRCDPISGHTALYWYRQSLGQGLEFLIYFQGNSAPDKSGLPSDRFSAERTGGSVSTLTIQRTQQEDSAVYLCASSSRGHSANYGYTFGSGTRLTVV.

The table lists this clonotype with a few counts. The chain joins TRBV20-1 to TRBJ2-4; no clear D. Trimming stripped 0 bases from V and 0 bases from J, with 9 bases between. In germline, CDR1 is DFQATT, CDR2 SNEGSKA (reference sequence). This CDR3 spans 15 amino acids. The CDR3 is CSARDVGLAKNIQYF. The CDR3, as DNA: TGCAGTGCTAGAGATGTTGGCCTAGCCAAAAACATTCAGTACTTC.

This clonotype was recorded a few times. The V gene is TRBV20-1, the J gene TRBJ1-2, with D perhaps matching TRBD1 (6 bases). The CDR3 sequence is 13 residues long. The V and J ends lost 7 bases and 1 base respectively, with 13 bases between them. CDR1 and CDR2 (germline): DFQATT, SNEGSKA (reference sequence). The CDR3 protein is CSERGAGNYGYTF. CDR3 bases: TGCAGTGAAAGGGGGGCGGGTAACTATGGCTACACCTTC.

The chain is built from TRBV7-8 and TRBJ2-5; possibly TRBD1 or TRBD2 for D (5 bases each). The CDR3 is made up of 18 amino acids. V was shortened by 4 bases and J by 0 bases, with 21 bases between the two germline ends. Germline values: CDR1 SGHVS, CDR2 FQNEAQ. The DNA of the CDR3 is TGTGCCAGCAGCTCCACAGGAATTGGGGGATTCGACCAAGAGACCCAGTACTTC. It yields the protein CASSSTGIGGFDQETQYF.

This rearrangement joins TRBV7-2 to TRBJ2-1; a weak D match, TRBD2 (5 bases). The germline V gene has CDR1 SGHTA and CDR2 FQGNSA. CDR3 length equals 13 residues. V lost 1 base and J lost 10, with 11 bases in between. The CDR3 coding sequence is TGTGCCAGCAGCTTAGTTCGGAGGCAGGAGCAGTTCTTC. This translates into CASSLVRRQEQFF. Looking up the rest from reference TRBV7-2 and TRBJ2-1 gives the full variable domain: GAGVSQSPSNKVTEKGKDVELRCDPISGHTALYWYRQSLGQGLEFLIYFQGNSAPDKSGLPSDRFSAERTGGSVSTLTIQRTQQEDSAVYLCASSLVRRQEQFFGPGTRLTVL.

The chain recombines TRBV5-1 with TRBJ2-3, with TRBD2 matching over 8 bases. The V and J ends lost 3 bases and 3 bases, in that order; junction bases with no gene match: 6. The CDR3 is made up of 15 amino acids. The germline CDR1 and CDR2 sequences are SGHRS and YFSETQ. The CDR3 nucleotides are TGCGCCAGCAGCTCGACCGGGAGGGGTACAGATACGCAGTATTTT. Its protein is CASSSTGRGTDTQYF.

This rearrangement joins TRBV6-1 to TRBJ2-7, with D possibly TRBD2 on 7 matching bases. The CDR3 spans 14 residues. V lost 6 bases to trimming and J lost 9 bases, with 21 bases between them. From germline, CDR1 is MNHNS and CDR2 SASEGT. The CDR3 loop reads CASRGQYLWEGQYF. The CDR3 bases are TGTGCCAGCAGAGGACAGTACCTCTGGGAGGGGCAGTACTTC.

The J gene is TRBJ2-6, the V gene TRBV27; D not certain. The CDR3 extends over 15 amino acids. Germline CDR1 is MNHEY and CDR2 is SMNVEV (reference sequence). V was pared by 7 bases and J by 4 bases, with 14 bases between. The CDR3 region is CASKESGTGANVLTF. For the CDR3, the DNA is TGTGCCAGCAAAGAATCAGGAACCGGGGCCAACGTCCTGACTTTC.

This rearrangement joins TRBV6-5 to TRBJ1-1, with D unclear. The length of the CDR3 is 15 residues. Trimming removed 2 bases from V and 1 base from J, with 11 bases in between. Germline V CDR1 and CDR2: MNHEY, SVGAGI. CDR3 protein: CASSYGVAENTEAFF. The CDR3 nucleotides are TGTGCCAGCAGTTACGGGGTTGCGGAGAACACTGAAGCTTTCTTT.

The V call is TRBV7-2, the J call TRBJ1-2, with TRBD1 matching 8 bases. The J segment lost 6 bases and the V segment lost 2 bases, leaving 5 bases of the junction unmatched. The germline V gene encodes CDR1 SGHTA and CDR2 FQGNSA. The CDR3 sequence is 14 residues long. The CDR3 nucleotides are TGTGCCAGCAGCTTACGGACAGGGCCTGATGGCTACACCTTC. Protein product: CASSLRTGPDGYTF.

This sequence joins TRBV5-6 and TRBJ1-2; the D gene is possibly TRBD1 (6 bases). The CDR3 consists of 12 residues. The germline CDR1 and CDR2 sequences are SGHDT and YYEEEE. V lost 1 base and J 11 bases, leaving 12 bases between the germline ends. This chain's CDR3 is CASSLRGTAYTF. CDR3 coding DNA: TGTGCCAGCAGCTTGAGGGGGACCGCGTACACCTTC.

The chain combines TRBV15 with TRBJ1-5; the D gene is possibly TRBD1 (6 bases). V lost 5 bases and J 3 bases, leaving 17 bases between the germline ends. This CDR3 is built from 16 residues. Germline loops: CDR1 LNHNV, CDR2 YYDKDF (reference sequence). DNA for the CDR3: TGTGCCACCAGCGGGGGGGCGACCAAGGTCAATCAGCCCCAGCATTTT. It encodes CATSGGATKVNQPQHF.

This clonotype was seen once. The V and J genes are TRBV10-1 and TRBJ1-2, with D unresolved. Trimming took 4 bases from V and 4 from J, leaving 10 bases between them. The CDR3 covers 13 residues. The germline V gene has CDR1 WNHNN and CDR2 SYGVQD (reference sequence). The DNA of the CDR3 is TGCGCCAGCAGTGCGGGTCCTGGCTATGGCTACACCTTC. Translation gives CASSAGPGYGYTF.

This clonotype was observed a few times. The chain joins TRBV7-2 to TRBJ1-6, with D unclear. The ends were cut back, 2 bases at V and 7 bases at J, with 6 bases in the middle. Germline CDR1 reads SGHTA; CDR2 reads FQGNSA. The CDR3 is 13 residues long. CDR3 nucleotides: TGTGCCAGCAGCTTAAGGGAGAATTCACCCCTCCACTTT. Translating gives CASSLRENSPLHF.

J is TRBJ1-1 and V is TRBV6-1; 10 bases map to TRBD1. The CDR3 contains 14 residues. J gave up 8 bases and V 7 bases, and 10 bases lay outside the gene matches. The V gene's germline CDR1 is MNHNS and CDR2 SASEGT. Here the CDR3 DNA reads TGTGCCAGCAATATAGACAGGGGGCTAGGAGAAGCTTTCTTT. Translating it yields CASNIDRGLGEAFF.

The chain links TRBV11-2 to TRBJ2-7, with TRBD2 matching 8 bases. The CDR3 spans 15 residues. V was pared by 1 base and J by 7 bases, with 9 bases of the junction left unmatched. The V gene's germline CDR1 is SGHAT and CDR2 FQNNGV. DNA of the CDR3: TGTGCCAGCAGCTTAGTTTCCGGGAGGGCCCGAGAGCAGTACTTC. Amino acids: CASSLVSGRAREQYF. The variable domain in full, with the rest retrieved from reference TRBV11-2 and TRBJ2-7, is EAGVAQSPRYKIIEKRQSVAFWCNPISGHATLYWYQQILGQGPKLLIQFQNNGVVDDSQLPKDRFSAERLKGVDSTLKIQPAKLEDSAVYLCASSLVSGRAREQYFGPGTRLTVT.

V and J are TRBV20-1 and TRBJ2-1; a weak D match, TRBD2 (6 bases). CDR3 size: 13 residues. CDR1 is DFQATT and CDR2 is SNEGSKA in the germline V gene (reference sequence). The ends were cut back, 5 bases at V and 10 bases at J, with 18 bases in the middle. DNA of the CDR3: TGCAGTGCTCAAAGGTGGGAGGTTGGGGAGCAGTTCTTC. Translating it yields CSAQRWEVGEQFF.

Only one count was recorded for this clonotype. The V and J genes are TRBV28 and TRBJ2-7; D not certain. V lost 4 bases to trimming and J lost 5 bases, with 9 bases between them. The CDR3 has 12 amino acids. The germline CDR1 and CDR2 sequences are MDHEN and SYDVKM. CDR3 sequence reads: CASSYGENEQYF. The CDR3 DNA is TGTGCCAGCAGTTATGGGGAAAACGAGCAGTACTTC.

As DNA, the CDR3 is TGTGCCAGCAGCGTGGGGCAGGGGAGGTTCTATGGCTACACCTTC. This encodes CASSVGQGRFYGYTF. The chain employs TRBV6-2 or TRBV6-3 and TRBJ1-2, with D perhaps TRBD1 (6 bases). The germline CDR1 and CDR2 sequences are MNHEY and SVGEGT. The CDR3 loop spans 15 amino acids. V lost 6 bases and J lost 4, with 18 bases in between.

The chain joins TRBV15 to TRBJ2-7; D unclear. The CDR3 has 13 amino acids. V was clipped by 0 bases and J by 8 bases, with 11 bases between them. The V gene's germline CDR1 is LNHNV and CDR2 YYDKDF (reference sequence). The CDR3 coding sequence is TGTGCCACCAGCAGAGAGAGTGGTAGTCAGCAGTACTTC. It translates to CATSRESGSQQYF.

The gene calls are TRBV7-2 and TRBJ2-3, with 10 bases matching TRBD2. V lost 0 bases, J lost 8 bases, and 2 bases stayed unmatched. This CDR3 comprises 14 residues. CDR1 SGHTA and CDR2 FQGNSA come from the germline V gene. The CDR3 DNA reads TGTGCCAGCAGCTTAGCGCTAGCGGGAGCTACGCAGTATTTT. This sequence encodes CASSLALAGATQYF.

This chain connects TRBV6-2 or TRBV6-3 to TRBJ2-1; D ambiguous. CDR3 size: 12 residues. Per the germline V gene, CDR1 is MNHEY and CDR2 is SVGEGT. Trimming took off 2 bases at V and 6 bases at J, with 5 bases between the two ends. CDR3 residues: CASSYRSNEQFF. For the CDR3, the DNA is TGTGCCAGCAGTTACCGCAGCAATGAGCAGTTCTTC.

The CDR3 DNA reads as TGTGCCAGTCGGGGGGGCGCTGGCTATGGCTACACCTTC. Its translation is CASRGGAGYGYTF. V usage is TRBV19 and J usage is TRBJ1-2, with a possible D match to TRBD1 (6 bases). Germline V lookup: CDR1 LNHDA, CDR2 SQIVND (reference sequence). Trimming stripped 8 bases from V and 4 bases from J, with 14 bases between. This CDR3 comprises 13 residues.

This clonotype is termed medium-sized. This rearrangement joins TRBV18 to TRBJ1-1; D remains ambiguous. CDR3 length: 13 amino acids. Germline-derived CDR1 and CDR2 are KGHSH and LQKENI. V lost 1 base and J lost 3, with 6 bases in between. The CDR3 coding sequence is TGTGCCAGCTCACCACGGCAGGACACTGAAGCTTTCTTT. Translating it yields CASSPRQDTEAFF.

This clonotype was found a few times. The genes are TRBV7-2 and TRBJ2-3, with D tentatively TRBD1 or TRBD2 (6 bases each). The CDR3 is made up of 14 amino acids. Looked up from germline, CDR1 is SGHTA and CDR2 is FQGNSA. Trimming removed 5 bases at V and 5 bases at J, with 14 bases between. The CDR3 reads CASSNRRGVDTQYF. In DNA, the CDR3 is TGTGCCAGCAGCAATAGAAGGGGGGTAGATACGCAGTATTTT.